The text below deals with one T cell receptor beta chain. The target antigen is unknown. CDR1 and CDR2 from the germline V gene are LNHDA and SQIVND (reference sequence). CDR3 size: 16 residues. The V and J ends lost 1 base and 1 base respectively, with 10 bases between them. The data belong to a study of cytomegalovirus exposure and HLA in healthy donors. Turning to the study itself: It was reported in a later analysis that the 90 to 150 validation repertoires used the same platform as the 666 first-cohort repertoires. Notes on the study in general: Altogether, 150 or so TCR beta chains were recorded as cytomegalovirus-associated. According to reports, the classifier identified cytomegalovirus status with high specificity and sensitivity.

The assay was immunoSEQ multiplex PCR, and TCRdb's table has in-frame clones only and misses some. The repertoire consists of more than 85,000 clones, with 85% to 90% occurring once and the leading ten covering about 4%. The J gene is TRBJ2-2, the V gene TRBV19; maybe TRBD1 (5 bases). The sequencing input was PBMCs. The clonotype comes from a woman younger than 35 in good health and CMV-seropositive. The CDR3 is CASSIGQGGNTGELFF. CDR3 bases: TGTGCCAGTAGTATAGGCCAGGGTGGGAACACCGGGGAGCTGTTTTTT.